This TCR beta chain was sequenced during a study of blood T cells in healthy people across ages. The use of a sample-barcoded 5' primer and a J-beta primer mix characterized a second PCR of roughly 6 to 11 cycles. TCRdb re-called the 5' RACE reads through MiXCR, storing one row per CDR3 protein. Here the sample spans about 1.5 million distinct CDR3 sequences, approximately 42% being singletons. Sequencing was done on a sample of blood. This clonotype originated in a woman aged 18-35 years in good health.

The DNA of the CDR3 is TGCAGTGCTAGAGAAACAGGGAGGGAAGCTTTCTTT. Its translation is CSARETGREAFF. V is TRBV20-1 and J is TRBJ1-1; tentatively, D is TRBD1 (6 bases). V was pared by 0 bases and J by 8 bases, with 10 bases between. The length of the CDR3 is 12 residues. Germline V gives CDR1 DFQATT, CDR2 SNEGSKA (reference sequence).